The T cell receptor (beta chain) under discussion was sequenced for a study of T cells in Graves' hyperthyroidism and ophthalmopathy. The CDR3 length is 14 residues. The germline gives CDR1 MGHRA, CDR2 YSYEKL. V lost 1 base and J 4 bases, leaving 10 bases between the germline ends. The table lists this clonotype with many counts. Participants, patients aged 18 to 65, had newly diagnosed hyperthyroidism with a duration under 2 months. Uncontrolled infection, other autoimmune disease, pregnancy or lactation barred patients from enrollment. The blood sample dates from first hyperthyroidism diagnosis, preceding any ophthalmopathy symptoms. Regions amplified from RNA transcripts were the TCR beta CDR3 regions. TCR CDR3 underwent first-round RT-PCR with the HTBI primer set. Each CDR3 protein gets one entry after TCRdb re-called the multiplex PCR reads with MiXCR. This table holds about 160,000 distinct CDR3 sequences, 9.4% found once.

The receptor was derived from a woman between 18 and 29 years old with Graves' hyperthyroidism that later progressed to Graves' ophthalmopathy. The source material was blood. The chain links TRBV4-1 to TRBJ1-1, with TRBD1 as a possible D gene (5 bases). The CDR3 loop is CASSQGGGLTEAFF. The CDR3 DNA follows: TGCGCCAGCAGCCAAGGGGGGGGACTCACTGAAGCTTTCTTT.